Given below is one T cell receptor (beta chain) in context. What it recognizes is unknown. The V gene's germline CDR1 is SGHNT and CDR2 YENEEA. The CDR3 totals 16 residues. Trimming stripped 5 bases from V and 2 bases from J, with 16 bases between. TCRdb keeps only in-frame clones here, not all; method: immunoSEQ multiplex PCR. Of about 160,000 clones in the sample, more than 75% were seen once. This entry belongs to a study of cytotoxic CD8 clonotypes in ibrutinib-treated CLL. As for the study in general: Following a median around twelve months of treatment, with a range of 6 to 36, response samples were taken. A mean of around 260,000 productive templates and over 85,000 productive rearrangements was obtained per sample. Study findings and constraints: Sampling times differed between sustained-remission and progressing patients. Starting clonality was above that of age-matched healthy donors and tracked circulating CD8+ T-cell counts.

This clonotype originated in a human donor with chronic lymphocytic leukemia. V gene TRBV11-3 combines with J gene TRBJ2-4; the D gene is possibly TRBD1 (6 bases). Sequences were derived from PBMCs, sampled after 12 months of ibrutinib treatment. The CDR3 bases are TGTGCCAGCAGCGCCGACAGGAACCGGACCAAAAACATTCAGTACTTC. As protein: CASSADRNRTKNIQYF.